Described below is a single TCR beta chain sequence and its context. Which antigen it targets is not known. Within one base of it there is no much larger clone, and no base qualities were kept. Measured from the cysteine to the phenylalanine, the CDR3 is 14 residues long. Left in the record is the CDR3 DNA by itself, 42 bases read in frame from the first base. Sequences GTSNPN (CDR1) and SVGIG (CDR2) are obtained from the germline V gene (reference sequence). V drops 3 bases and J drops 0 bases, leaving 11 bases in between. In light of the paper, this sample's time point label describes: baseline before first vaccination. The vaccinee samples were drawn from two UK trials, COV001 and COV002, one of which was a single-blind randomized controlled phase 2/3 trial testing AZD1222 (ChAdOx1 nCoV-19) in healthy adults. Trial participant PBMC samples were collected at day 0 and day 28 after the second dose for TCRbeta chain sequencing.

These data come from a study of T cell responses to AZD1222 COVID-19 vaccine (TCRdb year 2021). With respect to the entire study: AZD1222 recipients given second doses at about 4 weeks or at about 12 weeks were pooled, since spike-specific TCR depth and breadth were not found to differ between the two schedules. TCR sequencing was performed for 230 to 250 trial participants, of whom around 200 were given two doses of AZD1222 and around 25 were given two doses of MenACWY control vaccine. Trial participants were enrolled by age into 18-55, 56-69 and 70-plus year subgroups, with about 150, 28 and 57 TCR-sequenced participants respectively.

General findings and caveats noted by the study authors: Spike-specific TCR breadth and depth rose significantly after two AZD1222 doses compared with day 0 and with MenACWY recipients. In the small 56-69-year group, the increase in depth fell short of significance, most likely because of low power. The whole spike protein was spanned by vaccine-associated CD4 TCRs, and dominant responses were seen in regions 160-218 and 743-854. Because no day 14 peak-response samples were available, repertoires were characterized only after the peak T cell response. Participants were mostly white British, with more females than males. The authors suggested clonal diversity may have been underestimated. Conclusions about previously exposed vaccinees were limited because only a handful of AZD1222 recipients were SARS-CoV-2 seropositive at baseline. Nearly half of unique spike-specific TCRs reportedly recognized epitopes outside regions mutated in the B.1.351 and B.1.1.7 variants.

The CDR3 regions of human TCRbeta chains were analyzed by immunosequencing. For the original study's pipeline: TCRs in the repertoires were compared against a reference library of SARS-CoV-2-specific TCRs that had been generated with the MIRA antigen-specificity platform. Breadth meant the fraction of unique TCRs that were SARS-CoV-2-associated, whereas depth meant the fraction of total T cells that were SARS-CoV-2-associated. Using the MIRA data, every spike-specific TCR was mapped to the spike region that the TCR reacted to and assigned to either a CD4 or a CD8 class. Log10-transformed breadth and depth values were compared by one-way ANOVA with Sidak's multiple comparisons tests. TCRdb provides this immuneACCESS table in a form limited to in-frame rearrangements. Some clones are lacking; in checked studies, under half of them reflect an unresolved V gene, and why the rest are absent is not known. V, J and clone size are those of that table, while D and trimming were read from the DNA. The sample profile shows some 110,000 clones; approximately 90% of them were found once. The ten largest clones take up around 1.5% of the sample.

The rearrangement joined TRBV30 to TRBJ1-2, and TRBD1 may be the D gene, going by 5 matching bases. Sample: peripheral blood, taken on day 0 of AZD1222 vaccination. The source of this sequence is an adult in good health. The CDR3 region reads CAWSLTDANYGYTF. The nucleotides are TGTGCCTGGAGCTTGACAGATGCTAACTATGGCTACACCTTC.